These 14 T cell receptor beta chains came from one sample sequenced in a study of blood T cell repertoires in COVID-19. Some clones are missing from TCRdb's copy, which holds only in-frame ones; the method was immunoSEQ multiplex PCR. The sample has a few hundred thousand clones; approximately 88% are singletons. What was sequenced was peripheral blood. Receptors originate from an older woman with COVID-19, enrolled during active disease.

This clone has just one count. This chain joins TRBV10-3 and TRBJ2-2; TRBD2 aligns across 10 bases. The length of the CDR3 is 15 residues. The V gene's germline CDR1 is ENHRY and CDR2 SYGVKD. V trimming: 9 bases; J trimming: 3 bases; junction bases outside the gene matches: 7. CDR3 region: CAISWTSGDTGELFF. The CDR3 nucleotides read TGTGCCATTTCCTGGACTAGCGGAGACACCGGGGAGCTGTTTTTT.

This sequence joins TRBV27 and TRBJ2-7, with D possibly being TRBD2 (6 bases). V lost 1 base to trimming and J lost 0 bases, with 10 bases between them. CDR1 is MNHEY and CDR2 is SMNVEV in the germline V gene (reference sequence). There are 15 residues in the CDR3. CDR3 residues: CASSLLGTVSYEQYF. The CDR3 coding sequence is TGTGCCAGCAGTTTATTGGGGACTGTCTCCTACGAGCAGTACTTC.

This clone has just one count. The V gene is TRBV5-1, the J gene TRBJ1-2; no clear D gene. The germline gives CDR1 SGHRS, CDR2 YFSETQ. Deletions cut 0 bases from V and 2 bases from J, with 11 bases between. The CDR3 sequence is 15 residues long. This chain's CDR3 is CASSLGYSINYGYTF. DNA of the CDR3: TGCGCCAGCAGCTTGGGTTACAGTATCAACTATGGCTACACCTTC.

The chain links TRBV28 to TRBJ2-5, with D perhaps TRBD1 (6 bases). Germline V gene sequence: CDR1 MDHEN, CDR2 SYDVKM. This CDR3 is 15 amino acids long. V was trimmed by 2 bases and J by 0 bases, leaving 10 bases between them. The CDR3 DNA follows: TGTGCCAGCAGTTTAGGGCAGGGGTACCAAGAGACCCAGTACTTC. Translated, it gives CASSLGQGYQETQYF.

The V and J genes are TRBV5-1 and TRBJ1-5; TRBD1 matches at 9 bases. The V segment lost 4 bases and the J segment 5 bases; nucleotides outside the gene matches: 1. CDR1 and CDR2 (germline): SGHRS, YFSETQ. The CDR3 is 13 amino acids. The CDR3 is CASSRTGDQPQHF. The CDR3 DNA reads TGCGCCAGCAGCCGGACAGGGGATCAGCCCCAGCATTTT.

The chain employs TRBV19 and TRBJ1-5; 7 nucleotides agree with TRBD1. The CDR3 is 16 residues long. CDR1 is LNHDA, CDR2 SQIVND, per germline (reference sequence). V gave up 6 bases and J gave up 4 bases; unmatched junction bases: 12. The CDR3 loop reads CASSISRGRGNQPQHF. Here the CDR3 DNA reads TGTGCCAGTAGCATCAGTCGGGGCAGGGGGAATCAGCCCCAGCATTTT.

This chain joins TRBV30 and TRBJ2-3, with 7 bases aligning to TRBD2. The CDR3 extends over 13 amino acids. The V gene end was trimmed by 8 bases and the J gene end by 7 bases; junction bases not matched to a gene: 12. Germline values: CDR1 GTSNPN, CDR2 SVGIG (reference sequence). CDR3 DNA: TGTGCCGGGGCCGAGGGAGGGTTGAATACGCAGTATTTT. It encodes CAGAEGGLNTQYF.

The chain joins TRBV28 to TRBJ1-5; TRBD1 aligns across 7 bases. The CDR3 sequence is 14 residues long. V dropped 6 bases and J dropped 7; count of bases not matched to a gene: 9. Germline loops: CDR1 MDHEN, CDR2 SYDVKM. DNA for the CDR3: TGTGCCAGCAGGCAAGGGGGCGCGGAGCAGCCCCAGCATTTT. This gives the protein CASRQGGAEQPQHF.

The chain recombines TRBV10-3 with TRBJ1-1; D perhaps matches TRBD1 (6 bases). CDR1 and CDR2 from the germline V gene are ENHRY and SYGVKD. V shed 0 bases and J shed 7 bases, with 12 bases lying between them. The CDR3 runs to 14 residues. This chain's CDR3 is CAISESLGQFEAFF. CDR3 coding DNA: TGTGCCATCAGTGAGTCCCTCGGACAGTTTGAAGCTTTCTTT.

The CDR3 loop is CASSGDRVDQPQHF. The CDR3 DNA follows: TGTGCCAGCAGTGGGGACAGGGTGGATCAGCCCCAGCATTTT. The V call is TRBV6-2 or TRBV6-3, the J call TRBJ1-5; 9 bases are a match to TRBD1. This CDR3 contains 14 residues. V trimming: 5 bases; J trimming: 5 bases; junction bases outside the gene matches: 4. Germline loops: CDR1 MNHEY, CDR2 SVGEGT.

DNA for the CDR3: TGTGCCAGCAGTCCGAAGGGACAGGGACAGAGTGGCTACACCTTC. Protein product: CASSPKGQGQSGYTF. This chain uses TRBV27 with TRBJ1-2, with 9 positions matching TRBD1. Germline V gene data show CDR1 as MNHEY and CDR2 as SMNVEV (reference sequence). This CDR3 has 15 amino acids. V was clipped by 5 bases and J by 7 bases; unmatched bases: 11.

The rearrangement uses TRBV14 and TRBJ1-6; D possibly corresponds to TRBD1 (6 bases). Germline V gives CDR1 SGHDN, CDR2 FVKESK. This CDR3 contains 17 residues. Between the trimmed V and J ends, which lost 1 base and 7 bases, there was a span of 17 bases. The CDR3 loop reads CASSQGNRVLRNSPLHF. The CDR3 bases are TGTGCCAGCAGCCAAGGAAACAGGGTTTTGAGGAATTCACCCCTCCACTTT.

This chain links TRBV24-1 with TRBJ2-3; 13 nucleotides align to TRBD2. The length of the CDR3 is 17 residues. V gave up 5 bases and J gave up 2 bases; unmatched junction bases: 6. Germline CDR1 is KGHDR and CDR2 is SFDVKD. CDR3 region: CATSAAGLAGSTDTQYF. The CDR3 region has the DNA TGTGCCACCAGTGCCGCGGGACTAGCGGGATCCACAGATACGCAGTATTTT.

The chain links TRBV13 to TRBJ2-5; D perhaps matches TRBD1 (6 bases). Trimming removed 5 bases from V and 5 bases from J, with 18 bases in between. Germline assignment: CDR1 PRHDT and CDR2 FYEKMQ (reference sequence). The CDR3 covers 15 residues. DNA of the CDR3: TGTGCCAGCAGCCCACAGAGGGGGAGTTGGGAGACCCAGTACTTC. It codes for CASSPQRGSWETQYF.